These 10 T cell receptor beta chains were all obtained from the same sample, sequenced in a study of neoadjuvant anti-PD-1 for oral cavity cancer. Some clones are missing from TCRdb's copy, which holds only in-frame ones; the method was immunoSEQ multiplex PCR. The sample contains 60,000 to 80,000 clones, around 80% of which appear only once. The sample was PBMCs, taken before nivolumab (anti-PD-1) treatment. These receptors came from a person aged 40 to 85 with oral cavity squamous cell carcinoma.

The rearrangement joins TRBV4-1 to TRBJ2-7, with D perhaps being TRBD1 or TRBD2 (5 bases each). Trimming took off 0 bases at V and 2 bases at J, with 20 bases between the two ends. CDR1 and CDR2 (germline): MGHRA, YSYEKL. The CDR3 totals 18 residues. As DNA, the CDR3 is TGCGCCAGCAGCCAAGATCCTGTGGGGACGGAAGGACCCTACGAGCAGTACTTC. It yields the protein CASSQDPVGTEGPYEQYF.

The V gene is TRBV4-2, the J gene TRBJ1-1, with a tentative D call TRBD1 (5 bases). This CDR3 is 17 amino acids long. Trimming stripped 0 bases from V and 4 bases from J, with 18 bases between. The germline V gene has CDR1 LGHNA and CDR2 YNFKEQ. CDR3 sequence reads: CASSQDPTGAQSTEAFF. DNA for the CDR3: TGTGCCAGCAGCCAAGATCCAACTGGGGCTCAGAGCACTGAAGCTTTCTTT.

J is TRBJ1-1 and V is TRBV11-3; D is perhaps TRBD1 (5 bases). Germline V gene sequence: CDR1 SGHNT, CDR2 YENEEA. The V end lost 2 bases, the J end lost 0 bases, and 13 bases lay between the germline ends. This CDR3 has 16 residues. The CDR3 DNA reads TGTGCCAGCAGCTTATCGGGCAGGGTTGTGAACACTGAAGCTTTCTTT. It yields the protein CASSLSGRVVNTEAFF.

The chain joins TRBV5-1 to TRBJ2-6; D gene unclear. Looked up from germline, CDR1 is SGHRS and CDR2 is YFSETQ. V shed 0 bases and J shed 2 bases, with 9 bases lying between them. The CDR3 spans 16 residues. This chain's CDR3 is CASSLAVQPGANVLTF. For the CDR3, the DNA is TGCGCCAGCAGCTTGGCCGTACAACCTGGGGCCAACGTCCTGACTTTC.

This rearrangement joins TRBV7-9 to TRBJ1-5, with a tentative D call TRBD1 (5 bases). This CDR3 spans 16 amino acids. From germline, CDR1 is SEHNR and CDR2 FQNEAQ (reference sequence). Trimming left V 1 base short and J 4 bases short, with 14 bases between. In DNA, the CDR3 is TGTGCCAGCAGCTTAGGCTCGGGACGGGGGAATCAGCCCCAGCATTTT. Amino acids: CASSLGSGRGNQPQHF.

The CDR3 sequence: CASPSGSLSYNEQFF. CDR3 DNA: TGTGCCAGCCCCAGCGGGAGTTTATCCTACAATGAGCAGTTCTTC. The chain employs TRBV2 and TRBJ2-1, with TRBD2 identical over 8 bases. Germline assignment: CDR1 SNHLY and CDR2 FYNNEI. Trimming at V came to 8 bases and at J to 1 base, leaving 7 bases not matched to a gene. This CDR3 region has 15 residues. The full variable domain, completed using reference TRBV2 and TRBJ2-1, is EPEVTQTPSHQVTQMGQEVILRCVPISNHLYFYWYRQILGQKVEFLVSFYNNEISEKSEIFDDQFSVERPDGSNFTLKIRSTKLEDSAMYFCASPSGSLSYNEQFFGPGTRLTVL.

CDR3 amino acids: CASSQLSVGAPLHF. CDR3 DNA sequence: TGTGCCAGCAGCCAGTTATCAGTTGGTGCACCCCTCCACTTT. This rearrangement joins TRBV14 to TRBJ1-6; D is unresolved. CDR3 length equals 14 residues. The V gene's germline CDR1 is SGHDN and CDR2 FVKESK. V lost 3 bases, J lost 11 bases, and 14 bases lay in between.

This chain uses TRBV7-8 with TRBJ2-3; TRBD2 is a possible D gene (6 bases). The V and J ends lost 4 bases and 2 bases respectively, with 10 bases between them. The germline gives CDR1 SGHVS, CDR2 FQNEAQ. This CDR3 spans 14 amino acids. Written as DNA, the CDR3 is TGTGCCAGCAGCTCCGGACTATACACAGATACGCAGTATTTT. Amino acids: CASSSGLYTDTQYF.

This chain joins TRBV25-1 and TRBJ1-4; TRBD1 aligns across 9 bases. The junction had 2 bases not matched to a gene; V was cut back by 7 bases and J by 5 bases. Per germline, CDR1 MGHDK and CDR2 SYGVNS. The CDR3 has 13 residues. In nucleotides, the CDR3 is TGTGCCAGCACTGGGACAGGGAATGAAAAACTGTTTTTT. Its translation: CASTGTGNEKLFF. The full variable domain, in which reference TRBV25-1 and TRBJ1-4 provide the parts outside the CDR3, is EADIYQTPRYLVIGTGKKITLECSQTMGHDKMYWYQQDPGMELHLIHYSYGVNSTEKGDLSSESTVSRIRTEHFPLTLESARPSHTSQYLCASTGTGNEKLFFGSGTQLSVL.

The chain uses TRBV5-6 and TRBJ1-2; D perhaps matches TRBD1 (5 bases). V was shortened by 4 bases and J by 8 bases, with 24 bases between the two germline ends. Per the germline V gene, CDR1 is SGHDT and CDR2 is YYEEEE. The length of the CDR3 is 16 residues. The CDR3 DNA reads as TGTGCCAGCAGCCCTTCCGGGACCGGGCGGTTTTTAGGCTACACCTTC. It translates to CASSPSGTGRFLGYTF.